Listed below are T cell receptor beta chains from one sample, sequenced in a study of T cells in Graves' hyperthyroidism and ophthalmopathy. TCRdb itself ran the multiplex PCR reads through MiXCR, one entry per CDR3 protein. This sample has more than 550,000 distinct CDR3 sequences, with just under 45% found just once. What was sequenced was peripheral blood or thyroid tissue (not recorded which). The receptor source for this set is an adult man with Graves' disease, either hyperthyroidism or ophthalmopathy (not recorded which). CDR3s include the opening cysteine and the closing phenylalanine or tryptophan. The D gene is left open where the match is weak. The size entry is marked missing in some rows and otherwise reads once, few, many or a size class.

cdr3_nt cdr3_aa clone_size d_call j_call cdr3_length v_call
TGTGCCAGCAGCTTAGCGACCACAGGGCCCGGAAACACCATATATTTT CASSLATTGPGNTIYF few NA TRBJ1-3 16 TRBV7-6
TGTGCCAGCAGCCAAACGAGGGGCGTGAATGAAAAACTGTTTTTT CASSQTRGVNEKLFF NA NA TRBJ1-4 15 TRBV14
TGTGCCAGCAGTGACCTGACAGGGGGCTACACCTTC CASSDLTGGYTF NA TRBD1 TRBJ1-2 12 TRBV2
TGTGCCAGCAGTGAATCCATGAGGACAGGGGCGGGCGAGCAGTACTTC CASSESMRTGAGEQYF NA TRBD1 TRBJ2-7 16 TRBV25-1
TGTGCCACCAGTGATCTTGACAGCAATCAGCCCCAGCAGTACTTC CATSDLDSNQPQQYF NA NA TRBJ2-7 15 TRBV24-1
TGCGCCAGCAGCTTGGAGGGACAGGGGACCACTGAAGCTTTCTTT CASSLEGQGTTEAFF NA TRBD1 TRBJ1-1 15 TRBV5-1
TGTGCCAGCAGTGAAGCGCCCGGGACTAGCGGGAGTTGGGGGATCCGAGAGACCCAGTACTTC CASSEAPGTSGSWGIRETQYF NA TRBD2 TRBJ2-5 21 TRBV2
TGTGCCAGCAGCTTACCCGGGACAGGGTTCGGTGGGGCCAACGTCCTGACTTTC CASSLPGTGFGGANVLTF NA TRBD1 TRBJ2-6 18 TRBV5-6
TGCGCCAGCAACCCGGGACAGGGGGAGTACGAGCAGTACTTC CASNPGQGEYEQYF NA TRBD1 TRBJ2-7 14 TRBV12-3/TRBV12-4
TGTGCCAGCAGCCAAGCCGGGATCAATCAGCCCCAGCATTTT CASSQAGINQPQHF NA NA TRBJ1-5 14 TRBV7-9
TGTGCTAGCAGCCCCGGACTAGGGGGGACCCAGTACTTC CASSPGLGGTQYF many NA TRBJ2-5 13 TRBV7-7
TGTGCCAGCAGCCAAATTTGGGACTACGAGCAGTACTTC CASSQIWDYEQYF NA NA TRBJ2-7 13 TRBV16
TGTGCCATCAGTTCCATGGGCGCGGGCAATCAGCCCCAGCATTTT CAISSMGAGNQPQHF NA NA TRBJ1-5 15 TRBV10-3
TGTGCCAGCAGCTTAATCTGGAATCAGCCCCAGCATTTT CASSLIWNQPQHF NA NA TRBJ1-5 13 TRBV11-2
TGTGCCAGCAGCCCCCCCGGGACACTCTCCTATGGCTACACCTTC CASSPPGTLSYGYTF NA NA TRBJ1-2 15 TRBV7-8
TGTGCCACCGGGGGGTCGGGCGGCAATCAGCCCCAGCATTTT CATGGSGGNQPQHF NA NA TRBJ1-5 14 TRBV24-1
TGTGCCAGCAGCTTAGGACAGGGGTGGGAGACCCAGTACTTC CASSLGQGWETQYF many TRBD1 TRBJ2-5 14 TRBV7-9
TGTGCCAGCAGCCCCCCCGACAGGGACGAGCAGTACTTC CASSPPDRDEQYF once TRBD1 TRBJ2-7 13 TRBV28
TGTGCCAGCAGTTACTGGGACTACCAGTACTTC CASSYWDYQYF many TRBD2 TRBJ2-7 11 TRBV6-5
TGCAATGCTAGACAGACCGAGGGTTTACCCCTCCACTTT CNARQTEGLPLHF NA NA TRBJ1-6 13 TRBV20-1
NA CASSSQGIREKLFFGSGTQHF NA NA TRBJ1-5 21 TRBV7-2
TGCAGCGTACGGACTAGCGGGGGCCCCGAGCAGTACTTC CSVRTSGGPEQYF many TRBD2 TRBJ2-7 13 TRBV29-1
TGCAGTGCTAGAGAGGGGACTAGCTCTTACGAGCAGTACTTC CSAREGTSSYEQYF NA TRBD2 TRBJ2-7 14 TRBV20-1
TGTGTCACCGCTCGGGGGGGAAGCACAGATACGCAGTATTTT CVTARGGSTDTQYF NA TRBD2 TRBJ2-3 14 TRBV7-2
TGTGCCACGGCGGGGCCAGGGGAGACTGAAGCTTTCTTT CATAGPGETEAFF many NA TRBJ1-1 13 TRBV24-1
TGCAGTGCTAATAACGTGGCGGACGGGTCCGGGGAGACCCAGTACTTC CSANNVADGSGETQYF NA NA TRBJ2-5 16 TRBV20-1
TGTGCCAGCAGGGACAGTATAACTTACGAGCAGTACTTC CASRDSITYEQYF few NA TRBJ2-7 13 TRBV6-5
TGTGCCAGCAGCTTAAGGGGGGTTTTCGGCTACACCTTC CASSLRGVFGYTF once NA TRBJ1-2 13 TRBV7-9
TGTGCCAGCAGCACCGGGGGCAGAAAGACCCAGTACTTC CASSTGGRKTQYF once NA TRBJ2-5 13 TRBV7-9
TGCAGTGCTAGCCCCCTAGCGGGTTACGAGCAGTACTTC CSASPLAGYEQYF many TRBD2 TRBJ2-7 13 TRBV20-1
TGCGCCAGCAGCTTGGTGGGTGCTAGCGATCAGCCCCAGCATTTT CASSLVGASDQPQHF few NA TRBJ1-5 15 TRBV5-1
TGTGCCACCAGTCCCGTCGGACAGGCCGCTGGCTACACCTTC CATSPVGQAAGYTF many TRBD1 TRBJ1-2 14 TRBV24-1
TGTGCTAACGCCCCCAACACTGAAGCTTTCTTT CANAPNTEAFF NA NA TRBJ1-1 11 TRBV2
TGTGCCACCAGCAGGGACAGGGGGGACTATGGCTACACCTTC CATSRDRGDYGYTF NA TRBD1 TRBJ1-2 14 TRBV15
TGCGCCAGCAGCTTGAACACGTGGGGCAGTGAAGCTTTCTTT CASSLNTWGSEAFF many NA TRBJ1-1 14 TRBV5-1
TGTGCCAGTACGACAGGGGTTTCACCCCTCCACTTT CASTTGVSPLHF many TRBD1 TRBJ1-6 12 TRBV19
TGCAGTGCTAGGGCCACAGGGGATTTTAATGAAAAACTGTTTTTT CSARATGDFNEKLFF NA TRBD1 TRBJ1-4 15 TRBV20-1
TGCAGTGCTAGGGGGGCCGAGACCCAGTACTTC CSARGAETQYF NA NA TRBJ2-5 11 TRBV20-1
TGTGCCAGCAGCATCCATCATAGCAATCAGCCCCAGCATTTT CASSIHHSNQPQHF NA NA TRBJ1-5 14 TRBV7-9
TGTGCCATGGGACAGGAATCCAATCAGCCCCAGCATTTT CAMGQESNQPQHF NA TRBD1 TRBJ1-5 13 TRBV24-1
TGTGCCAGCAGTCTCTCCTACAGGGGAGGCGGCTACACCTTC CASSLSYRGGGYTF many TRBD1 TRBJ1-2 14 TRBV2
TGTGCCAGCAGCCCCCGGACAATCACTGAAGCTTTCTTT CASSPRTITEAFF few NA TRBJ1-1 13 TRBV12-3/TRBV12-4
TGCAGCGTTGTCCCTCAGGGGGCGCATAGAGGCTACACCTTC CSVVPQGAHRGYTF few TRBD1 TRBJ1-2 14 TRBV29-1
TGTGCCAGCAGACCCACTACAGGGCTCGCCTATGGCTACACCTTC CASRPTTGLAYGYTF NA NA TRBJ1-2 15 TRBV2
TGTGCCAGCAGCTTCCGGGACAGCTTTAATAATTCACCCCTCCACTTT CASSFRDSFNNSPLHF NA TRBD1 TRBJ1-6 16 TRBV7-9
TGTGCCACCAGCAGAGATAGGCAGGGGGAGCTGTTTTTT CATSRDRQGELFF once NA TRBJ2-2 13 TRBV15
TGTGCCAGCAGTGATAACCGACAGGGGGCTGGATCACCCCTCCACTTT CASSDNRQGAGSPLHF NA TRBD1 TRBJ1-6 16 TRBV25-1
TGCAGTGCTAGCCAATCACAGGGAGGTAACTATGGCTACACCTTC CSASQSQGGNYGYTF NA NA TRBJ1-2 15 TRBV20-1
TGTGCCAGCAGCTCAGCCAGGACCCAGTACTTC CASSSARTQYF many NA TRBJ2-5 11 TRBV7-2